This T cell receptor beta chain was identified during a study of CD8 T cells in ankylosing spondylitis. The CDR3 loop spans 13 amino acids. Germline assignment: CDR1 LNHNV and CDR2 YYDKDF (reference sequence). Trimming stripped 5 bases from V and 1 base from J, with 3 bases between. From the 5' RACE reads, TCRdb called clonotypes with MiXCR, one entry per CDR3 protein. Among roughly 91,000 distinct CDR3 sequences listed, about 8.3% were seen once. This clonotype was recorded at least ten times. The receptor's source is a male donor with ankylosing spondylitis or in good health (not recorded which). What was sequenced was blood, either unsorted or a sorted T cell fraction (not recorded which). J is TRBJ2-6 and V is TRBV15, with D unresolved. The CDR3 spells CATSQSGANVLTF. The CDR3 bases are TGTGCCACCAGCCAGTCTGGGGCCAACGTCCTGACTTTC.